Listed below are T cell receptor beta chains from one sample, sequenced in a study of T cells expressing NK-cell markers. TCRdb derives one entry per CDR3 protein from the 5' RACE reads, leaving out DNA. Recorded for this sample: 140,000 to 150,000 distinct CDR3 sequences. Specimen: blood T cells: a sorted CD56 or NKG2C T cell subset, CD4+ or CD8+ T cells, or bulk PBMC T cells (not recorded which). The source is a man aged 18 to 35 in good health. Both conserved end residues are part of each CDR3.

>TRBV9|TRBJ2-7
CASSPGGGGAYEQYF
>TRBV18|TRBJ2-2
CASSPTVGSGELFF
>TRBV20-1|TRBJ1-6
CSAWDSNSPLHF
>TRBV4-3|TRBJ1-2
CASRPDRAQLDYGYTF
>TRBV7-9|TRBJ2-3
CATRQGGTDTQYF
>TRBV7-2|TRBJ2-7
CASSLRLLAEGLYEQYF
>TRBV12-3/TRBV12-4|TRBJ2-1
CASGLAGEYNEQFF
>TRBV4-2|TRBJ2-3
CASSLWGRREGTDTQYF
>TRBV30|TRBJ2-1
CAWSPGYNEQFF
>TRBV7-8|TRBJ2-5
CASSPWTGEETQYF
>TRBV28|TRBJ2-1
CASSLSPGLAEYNEQFF
>TRBV6-1|TRBJ2-3
CASTAGGRAFLDTQYF
>TRBV11-3|TRBJ2-2
CASSFPNGGLGGELFF
>TRBV6-5|TRBJ2-2
CASSSSGTGYTGELFF
>TRBV10-2|TRBJ1-6
CASSESRNSPLHF
>TRBV7-2|TRBJ2-5
CASSRTSGLPLETQYF
>TRBV6-2/TRBV6-3|TRBJ2-1
CASSYSGTHNEQFF
>TRBV7-9|TRBJ2-1
CASRSGPDNEQFF
>TRBV4-1|TRBJ2-3
CASSQDRMRTDTQYF
>TRBV12-3/TRBV12-4|TRBJ2-1
CASTGPGEAGEQFF
>TRBV20-1|TRBJ2-4
CSARVGLAGDLAKNIQYF
>TRBV29-1|TRBJ2-5
CSVRRTEAFGETQYF
>TRBV11-3|TRBJ2-1
CASSLGGGDYNEQFF
>TRBV6-5|TRBJ1-3
CASSYSVGGPNTIYF
>TRBV19|TRBJ2-2
CASMGTAGLFF
>TRBV13|TRBJ2-7
CASSPPLGSGSYEQYF
>TRBV19|TRBJ2-3
CASRQGSTDTQYF
>TRBV12-3/TRBV12-4|TRBJ2-5
CASSQPHQGVETQYF
>TRBV29-1|TRBJ1-1
CSGNLNTEAFF
>TRBV5-1|TRBJ2-7
CASSGTGTGRDEQYF
>TRBV20-1|TRBJ2-7
CSARGAPRTYEQYF
>TRBV20-1|TRBJ2-6
CSARDVTGGAGANVLTF
>TRBV28|TRBJ2-7
CASSFWGYEQYF
>TRBV20-1|TRBJ2-1
CSARKPEVGAYNEQFF
>TRBV7-8|TRBJ1-2
CASSSAEPGEFLAGYTF
>TRBV3-1|TRBJ2-3
CASSQGVDTQYF
>TRBV15|TRBJ2-3
CATSRGAKNTDTQYF